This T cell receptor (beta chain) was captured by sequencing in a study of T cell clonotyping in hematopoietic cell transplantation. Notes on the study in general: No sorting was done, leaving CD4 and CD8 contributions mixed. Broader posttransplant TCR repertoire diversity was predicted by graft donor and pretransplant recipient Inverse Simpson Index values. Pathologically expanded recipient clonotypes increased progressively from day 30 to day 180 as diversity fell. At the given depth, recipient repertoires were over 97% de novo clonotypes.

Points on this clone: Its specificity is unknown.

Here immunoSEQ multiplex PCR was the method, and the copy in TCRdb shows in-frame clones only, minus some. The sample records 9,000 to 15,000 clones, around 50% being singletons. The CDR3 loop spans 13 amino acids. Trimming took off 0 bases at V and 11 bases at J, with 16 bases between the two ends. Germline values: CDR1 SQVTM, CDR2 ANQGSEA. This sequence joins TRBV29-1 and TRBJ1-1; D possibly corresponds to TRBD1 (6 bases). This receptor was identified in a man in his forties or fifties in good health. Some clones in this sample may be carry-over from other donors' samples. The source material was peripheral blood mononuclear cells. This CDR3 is CSVEDRGGGAAFF. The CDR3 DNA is TGCAGCGTTGAAGATCGGGGAGGGGGAGCGGCTTTCTTT.